This TCR beta chain was found in a study of CD8 T cells in ankylosing spondylitis. General study points: Ankylosing spondylitis blood appeared to be characterized by a TCR beta motif of under ten highly homologous variants. Matched ankylosing spondylitis synovial fluid reportedly showed significant enrichment of disease-linked clones.

This CDR3 contains 15 residues. Germline assignment: CDR1 LGHNA and CDR2 YSLEER. Trimming removed 3 bases at V and 0 bases at J, with 6 bases between. TCRdb processed the 5' RACE reads anew with MiXCR; each CDR3 protein has one entry. The sample yields hundreds of thousands of distinct CDR3 sequences, about 12% seen once. Regarding this clonotype: The antigen is undetermined.

The sample taken for sequencing was blood, either unsorted or a sorted T cell fraction (not recorded which). This receptor was taken from a male donor with ankylosing spondylitis. The rearrangement uses TRBV4-3 and TRBJ2-6; TRBD1 is a possible D gene (6 bases). In nucleotides, the CDR3 is TGCGCCAGCAGCCAGGACAGCTCTGGGGCCAACGTCCTGACTTTC. The encoded protein is CASSQDSSGANVLTF.